These 2 T cell receptor beta chains came from one sample sequenced in a study of post-analysis software for immune sequencing data. Whole-study results and caveats: TRBV5-6, TRBV5-1 and TRBV20-1 belonged to a set of roughly 5 TRBV segments that were more frequent in patients than controls.

Antigen specificity for these receptors is unknown. Tagging with unique molecular identifiers was a feature of the TCR beta cDNA libraries. Each CDR3 protein is one row after TCRdb ran MiXCR on the PCR reads. The profile shows hundreds of thousands of distinct CDR3 sequences, 55% to 60% of them singletons. Input material: blood. All receptors derive from a girl aged 2 to 10 with multiple sclerosis.

This clonotype was counted a single time. V is TRBV10-3 and J is TRBJ1-5; a weak D match, TRBD1 (6 bases). CDR1 is ENHRY and CDR2 is SYGVKD in the germline V gene. CDR3 length: 15 amino acids. With 3 bases removed from V and 0 bases from J, the gap between germline ends came to 9 bases. CDR3: CAISEQGHSNQPQHF. The CDR3 DNA reads TGTGCCATCAGTGAACAGGGCCATAGCAATCAGCCCCAGCATTTT.

J is TRBJ2-5 and V is TRBV29-1, with D possibly TRBD1 on 6 matching bases. V shed 1 base and J shed 5 bases, with 14 bases lying between them. The germline gives CDR1 SQVTM, CDR2 ANQGSEA. The length of the CDR3 is 14 residues. This CDR3 reads CSVEGHRERETQYF. CDR3 DNA sequence: TGCAGCGTTGAAGGGCACAGGGAAAGGGAGACCCAGTACTTC.